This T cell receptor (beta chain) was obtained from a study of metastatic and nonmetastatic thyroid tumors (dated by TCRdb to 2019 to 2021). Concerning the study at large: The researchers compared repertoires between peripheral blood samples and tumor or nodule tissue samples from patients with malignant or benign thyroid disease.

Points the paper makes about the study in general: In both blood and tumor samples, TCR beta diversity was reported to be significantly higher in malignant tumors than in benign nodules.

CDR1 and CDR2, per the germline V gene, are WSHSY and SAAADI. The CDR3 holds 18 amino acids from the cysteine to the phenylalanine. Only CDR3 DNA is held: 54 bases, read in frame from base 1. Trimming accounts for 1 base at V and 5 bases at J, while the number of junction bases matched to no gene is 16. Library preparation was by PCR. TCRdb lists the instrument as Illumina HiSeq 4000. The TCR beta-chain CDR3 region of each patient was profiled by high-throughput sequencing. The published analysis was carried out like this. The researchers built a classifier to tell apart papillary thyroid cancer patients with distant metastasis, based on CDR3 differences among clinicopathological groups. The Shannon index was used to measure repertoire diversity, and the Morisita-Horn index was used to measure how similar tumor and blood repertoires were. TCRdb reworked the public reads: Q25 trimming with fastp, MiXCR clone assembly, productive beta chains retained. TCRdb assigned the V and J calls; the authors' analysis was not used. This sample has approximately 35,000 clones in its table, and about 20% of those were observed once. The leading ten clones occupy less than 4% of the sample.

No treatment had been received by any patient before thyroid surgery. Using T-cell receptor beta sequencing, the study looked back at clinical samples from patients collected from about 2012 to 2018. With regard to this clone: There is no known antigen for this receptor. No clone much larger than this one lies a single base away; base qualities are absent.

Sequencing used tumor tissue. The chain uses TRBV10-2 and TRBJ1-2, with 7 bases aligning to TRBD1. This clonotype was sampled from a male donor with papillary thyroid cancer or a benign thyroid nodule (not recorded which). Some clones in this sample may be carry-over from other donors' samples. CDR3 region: CASSECPGGGLLKYGYTF. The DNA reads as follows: TGCGCCAGCAGTGAGTGCCCCGGAGGGGGCCTCCTTAAATATGGCTACACCTTC.